The 10 T cell receptor beta chains presented below share a single source sample, sequenced in a study of CD8+CD57+ T cells in acquired aplastic anemia. Both TCR beta VDJ combination and CDR3 sequence profiling were carried out. Genomic DNA was the template for this profiling. TCRdb ran MiXCR on the reads and lists one entry per CDR3 protein. The sample includes 200,000 to 250,000 distinct CDR3 sequences, about 59% of them seen just once. Sequencing used sorted CD4+, CD8+, or CD8+CD57+ T cells (not recorded which) from PBMCs. The receptors were sampled from a human donor in good health.

Many counts were recorded for this clonotype. This chain connects TRBV19 to TRBJ1-2; the D gene is possibly TRBD1 (6 bases). The germline gives CDR1 LNHDA, CDR2 SQIVND (reference sequence). The CDR3 is 14 residues long. V was shortened by 4 bases and J by 3 bases, with 12 bases between the two germline ends. The CDR3 region is CASSRVGQDYGYTF. CDR3 in DNA: TGTGCCAGTAGTAGGGTGGGACAAGACTATGGCTACACCTTC.

V and J are TRBV7-8 and TRBJ2-7, with a weak D call TRBD2 (6 bases). V lost 5 bases, J lost 4 bases, and 18 bases lay in between. The CDR3 is 15 amino acids. Looked up from germline, CDR1 is SGHVS and CDR2 is FQNEAQ. DNA of the CDR3: TGTGCCAGCAGCGGCGGGGCTTGGGGTTCGTACGAGCAGTACTTC. Protein: CASSGGAWGSYEQYF.

This chain links TRBV7-9 with TRBJ2-2, with D possibly called TRBD1 or TRBD2 (5 bases each). Trimming removed 5 bases at V and 6 bases at J, with 10 bases between. Germline V gives CDR1 SEHNR, CDR2 FQNEAQ (reference sequence). CDR3 length equals 13 residues. The CDR3 region is CASSAMGAGELFF. The CDR3 nucleotides read TGTGCCAGCAGCGCAATGGGGGCCGGGGAGCTGTTTTTT.

This clonotype has more than one count but fewer than ten. One base away lies a much larger clone, so this may be a sequencing read error. V is TRBV6-4 and J is TRBJ1-6; 8 bases agree with TRBD1. The J segment lost 5 bases and the V segment lost 6 bases, leaving 0 bases of the junction unmatched. This CDR3 comprises 13 residues. CDR1 and CDR2 (germline): MRHNA, SNTAGT. Here the CDR3 reads CASRDRDNSPLHF. The CDR3 DNA follows: TGTGCCAGCAGGGACAGGGATAATTCACCCCTCCACTTT.

The chain links TRBV24-1 to TRBJ1-4; D is ambiguous. CDR1 and CDR2 from the germline V gene are KGHDR and SFDVKD. Trimming pared 9 bases from V and 4 bases from J, leaving 14 bases between. The CDR3 length is 14 residues. The chain's CDR3 is CATPAGAYNEKLFF. The CDR3 DNA reads as TGTGCCACCCCAGCAGGTGCCTATAATGAAAAACTGTTTTTT.

CDR3 sequence (DNA): TGTGCCAGCAGCGTAGGAGCAGGGACCGGGGAGCTGTTTTTT. Translation gives CASSVGAGTGELFF. V is TRBV9 and J is TRBJ2-2, with D perhaps TRBD1 (5 bases). Trimming removed 0 bases from V and 5 bases from J, with 8 bases in between. CDR1 is SGDLS, CDR2 YYNGEE, per germline. The CDR3 extends over 14 amino acids.

The chain employs TRBV29-1 and TRBJ2-3, with D possibly being TRBD1 (5 bases). CDR1 is SQVTM, CDR2 ANQGSEA, per germline. Trimming took 3 bases from V and 5 from J, leaving 12 bases between them. The CDR3 totals 13 residues. The CDR3 DNA sequence: TGCAGCGTTGAGGCTAGGACAATAGATACGCAGTATTTT. Its protein is CSVEARTIDTQYF.

The gene calls are TRBV19 and TRBJ1-5; D not certain. Germline V gene lookup returns CDR1 LNHDA and CDR2 SQIVND (reference sequence). The CDR3 has 14 amino acids. V gave up 2 bases and J gave up 11 bases, with 16 bases separating them. The CDR3 coding sequence is TGTGCCAGTAGTATAACCCGGACCCTTACTTCCCAGCATTTT. This sequence encodes CASSITRTLTSQHF. Full variable domain (rest looked up from reference TRBV19 and TRBJ1-5): DGGITQSPKYLFRKEGQNVTLSCEQNLNHDAMYWYRQDPGQGLRLIYYSQIVNDFQKGDIAEGYSVSREKKESFPLTVTSAQKNPTAFYLCASSITRTLTSQHFGDGTRLSIL.

This clonotype has only one observation. This chain joins TRBV20-1 and TRBJ1-1, with D perhaps TRBD1 (5 bases). In germline, CDR1 is DFQATT, CDR2 SNEGSKA (reference sequence). The CDR3 extends over 15 amino acids. With 4 bases removed from V and 0 bases from J, the gap between germline ends came to 15 bases. This CDR3 reads CSATEGAALNTEAFF. The CDR3, as DNA: TGCAGTGCTACGGAAGGGGCCGCGTTGAACACTGAAGCTTTCTTT.

V gene TRBV4-1 combines with J gene TRBJ2-7; 12 bases are shared with TRBD2. This CDR3 has 16 residues. Per the germline V gene, CDR1 is MGHRA and CDR2 is YSYEKL. The junction had 6 bases not matched to a gene; V was cut back by 4 bases and J by 2 bases. The CDR3 loop is CASSLRTSGETYEQYF. The CDR3 coding sequence is TGCGCCAGCAGCCTTAGGACTAGCGGGGAAACCTACGAGCAGTACTTC.